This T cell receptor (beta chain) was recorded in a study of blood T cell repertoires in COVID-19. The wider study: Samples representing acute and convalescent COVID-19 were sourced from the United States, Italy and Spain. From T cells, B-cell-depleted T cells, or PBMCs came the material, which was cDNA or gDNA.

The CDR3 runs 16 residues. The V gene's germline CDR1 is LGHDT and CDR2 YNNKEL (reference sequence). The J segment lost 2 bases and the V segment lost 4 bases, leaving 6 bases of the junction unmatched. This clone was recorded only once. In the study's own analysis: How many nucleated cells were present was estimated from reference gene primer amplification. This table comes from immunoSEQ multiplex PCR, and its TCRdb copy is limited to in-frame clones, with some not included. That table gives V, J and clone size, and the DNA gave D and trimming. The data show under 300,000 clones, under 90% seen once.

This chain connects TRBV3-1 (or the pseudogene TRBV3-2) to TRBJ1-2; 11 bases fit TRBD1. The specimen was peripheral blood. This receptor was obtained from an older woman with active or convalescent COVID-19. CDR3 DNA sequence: TGTGCCAGCAGCCCCCAGGGACAGGGGGGGAACTATGGCTACACCTTC. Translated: CASSPQGQGGNYGYTF.